The TCR beta chain described here comes from a study of immune heterogeneity within non-small cell lung tumors. Bulk tumor genomic DNA constituted the template, at 450 to 700 ng per sample. Multiple biopsies spaced far apart were taken from each primary tumor during surgery. Enrolled patients presented with newly diagnosed, previously untreated non-small cell lung cancer and underwent curative surgery. It was with 32 V and 13 J primers that multiplex PCR amplified TCR beta CDR3. In TCRdb, the multiplex PCR reads were re-called with MiXCR into one record per CDR3 protein. The sample holds under 7,000 distinct CDR3 sequences, 22% seen once. The sequenced sample consisted of lung tumor tissue. The source is a female donor with non-small cell lung cancer.

The CDR3 coding sequence is TGTGCCACCCGGCCTAGCGGGATCGAGACCCAGTACTTC. It translates to CATRPSGIETQYF. The rearrangement links TRBV4-2 to TRBJ2-5; 9 bases align to TRBD2. Germline CDR1 and CDR2: LGHNA and YNFKEQ. J lost 5 bases, V lost 10 bases, and 8 bases had no gene match. This CDR3 contains 13 residues.